A selection of T cell receptor beta chains follows, all from one sample in a study of T cells in tumors after PD-1 blockade. The table came from immunoSEQ multiplex PCR; TCRdb's copy has only in-frame clones and leaves some out. Of roughly 48,000 clones listed, 65% to 85% are singletons. The sequences come from PBMCs, collected before anti-PD-1 treatment. Source of these receptors: a human donor with basal cell carcinoma. The CDR3 runs from the conserved cysteine through the conserved F or W. D genes are given only for firm matches. Not every row has a clone size; where given, it reads once, few, many or a size class.

TRBJ2-7	.	TRBV3-1/TRBV3-2	.	CASSQDPHMGDYEQYF	TGTGCCAGCAGCCAAGACCCACATATGGGGGACTACGAGCAGTACTTC
TRBJ2-2	TRBD1	TRBV6-1	.	CASSDRDRGSTGELFF	TGTGCCAGCAGTGACCGGGACAGGGGATCCACCGGGGAGCTGTTTTTT
TRBJ2-1	TRBD2	TRBV5-1	.	CASSPASGGASYNEQFF	TGCGCCAGCAGCCCAGCTAGCGGGGGGGCGTCCTACAATGAGCAGTTCTTC
TRBJ1-1	.	TRBV28	once	CASSLLTKAEAFF	TGTGCCAGCAGTTTATTGACGAAGGCTGAAGCTTTCTTT
TRBJ1-2	.	TRBV10-2	.	CASSESSTTEGYTF	TGCGCCAGCAGTGAGTCAAGTACGACAGAAGGCTACACCTTC
TRBJ2-5	.	TRBV10-3	once	CAISEGGETQYF	TGTGCCATCAGTGAAGGGGGAGAGACCCAGTACTTC
TRBJ2-1	.	TRBV27	few	CASSLYPNEQFF	TGTGCCAGCAGTTTGTATCCCAATGAGCAGTTCTTC
TRBJ1-3	.	TRBV27	once	CASSGLRGLGTIYF	TGTGCCAGCAGTGGCTTAAGGGGCTTGGGCACCATATATTTT
TRBJ1-4	.	TRBV5-1	.	CASIEDRWIKRGKQTVF	TGCGCCAGCATTGAAGACAGATGGATCAAGCGGGGGAAACAAACTGTTTTT
TRBJ1-2	.	TRBV6-6	.	CASSYILVGSGGYTF	TGTGCCAGCAGTTACATTCTAGTTGGGTCGGGTGGCTACACCTTC
TRBJ2-3	.	TRBV24-1	.	CATQLTDTQYF	TGTGCCACCCAGCTCACAGATACGCAGTATTTT
TRBJ1-3	TRBD1	TRBV30	.	CAWTTGGTGNTIYF	TGTGCCTGGACCACAGGGGGCACGGGAAACACCATATATTTT
TRBJ2-5	.	TRBV3-1/TRBV3-2	.	CASSHNRAQETQYF	TGTGCCAGCAGCCACAACAGGGCCCAAGAGACCCAGTACTTC
TRBJ1-2	.	TRBV19	.	CASSMGGLGYGYTF	TGTGCCAGTAGTATGGGGGGTTTGGGCTATGGCTACACCTTC
TRBJ2-3	TRBD2	TRBV9	.	CASSVRSGTSGGDTQYF	TGTGCCAGCAGCGTTCGCTCCGGGACTAGCGGGGGAGATACGCAGTATTTT
TRBJ1-6	TRBD1	TRBV10-2	.	CASSEGDRVNSPLHF	TGCGCCAGCAGTGAAGGGGACAGGGTTAATTCACCCCTCCACTTT
TRBJ2-5	TRBD2	TRBV7-2	once	CASSFSGKETQYF	TGTGCCAGCAGCTTTAGCGGGAAAGAGACCCAGTACTTC
TRBJ2-7	.	TRBV6-1	.	CASSEEGPTYEQYF	TGTGCCAGCAGTGAAGAGGGGCCGACCTACGAGCAGTACTTC
TRBJ1-4	TRBD1	TRBV7-9	few	CASSSLGTAINEKLFF	TGTGCCAGCAGCTCTCTCGGGACAGCGATTAATGAAAAACTGTTTTTT
TRBJ1-2	TRBD1	TRBV12-3/TRBV12-4	.	CASSPQGAWGYTF	TGTGCCAGCAGTCCACAGGGGGCTTGGGGCTACACCTTC
TRBJ2-2	.	TRBV5-5	.	CASSLDRVPGELFF	TGTGCCAGCAGCTTGGACAGGGTACCCGGGGAGCTGTTTTTT
TRBJ1-5	.	TRBV7-2	once	CASSLDGEGRRNQPQHF	TGTGCCAGCAGCTTAGATGGAGAAGGGCGGCGCAATCAGCCCCAGCATTTT
TRBJ1-2	.	TRBV6-5	.	CASSSGDFYGYTF	TGTGCCAGCAGTTCCGGGGATTTTTATGGCTACACCTTC
TRBJ2-1	TRBD1	TRBV20-1	.	CSGGTGWFF	TGCAGTGGTGGGACAGGTTGGTTCTTC
TRBJ2-7	.	TRBV18	.	CASSPVGGDYEQYF	TGTGCCAGCTCACCAGTGGGGGGCGACTACGAGCAGTACTTC
TRBJ2-7	.	TRBV7-9	.	CASSLPSEGNYEQYF	TGTGCCAGCAGCTTACCTTCGGAAGGGAACTACGAGCAGTACTTC
TRBJ1-2	TRBD1	TRBV19	.	CASSMWTGRLDGYTF	TGTGCCAGTAGTATGTGGACAGGACGCCTGGATGGCTACACCTTC
TRBJ2-3	.	TRBV14	.	CASSRYSATTDTQYF	TGTGCCAGCAGCCGTTACTCCGCCACCACAGATACGCAGTATTTT
TRBJ2-2	.	TRBV1	once	CTSSQDLNTGELFF	TGCACCAGCAGCCAAGATCTAAACACCGGGGAGCTGTTTTTT
TRBJ2-1	.	TRBV6-5	.	CASSYRVRDEQFF	TGTGCCAGCAGTTACAGGGTCCGGGATGAGCAGTTCTTC
TRBJ2-3	TRBD1	TRBV27	.	CASSKTGGYGDTQYF	TGTGCCAGCTCCAAGACAGGGGGCTATGGAGATACGCAGTATTTT
TRBJ2-7	.	TRBV7-6	once	CASSLATGFSYEQYF	TGTGCCAGCAGCTTAGCGACAGGTTTTTCCTACGAGCAGTACTTC
TRBJ1-1	TRBD1	TRBV6-5	.	CASSYGQVGRDTEAFF	TGTGCCAGCAGTTACGGACAGGTGGGGAGAGACACTGAAGCTTTCTTT
TRBJ2-1	TRBD1	TRBV19	once	CASSIDRTGGSYNEQFF	TGTGCCAGTAGTATAGATAGGACAGGGGGATCCTACAATGAGCAGTTCTTC
TRBJ1-2	TRBD1	TRBV6-1	.	CASSEGQGDGYTF	TGTGCCAGCAGTGAGGGACAGGGGGATGGCTACACCTTC
TRBJ1-1	.	TRBV3-1/TRBV3-2	.	CASSQEGTEAFF	TGTGCCAGCAGCCAAGAGGGCACTGAAGCTTTCTTT
TRBJ1-1	.	TRBV11-1	.	CASSLGTGSAFF	TGTGCCAGCAGCTTAGGCACCGGCAGCGCTTTCTTT
TRBJ1-1	.	TRBV12-3/TRBV12-4	medium-sized	CASSWRQAEAFF	TGTGCCAGCAGCTGGAGACAGGCGGAGGCTTTCTTT
TRBJ1-1	.	TRBV5-6	.	CASSLFRGMEVAFF	TGTGCCAGCAGCTTATTCCGGGGGATGGAGGTAGCTTTCTTT
TRBJ2-7	.	TRBV6-2/TRBV6-3	.	CASSYSAARFEQYF	TGTGCCAGCAGTTACTCAGCGGCCCGGTTCGAGCAGTACTTC
TRBJ2-2	.	TRBV19	.	CASSWSGGQNTGELFF	TGTGCCAGTAGTTGGTCGGGGGGCCAGAACACCGGGGAGCTGTTTTTT
TRBJ2-5	TRBD2	TRBV5-4	.	CASSLTLLLAGEETQYF	TGTGCCAGCAGCTTGACCCTCTTACTAGCGGGAGAAGAGACCCAGTACTTC
TRBJ2-3	.	TRBV6-4	.	CASSDGSGETDTQYF	TGTGCCAGCAGTGACGGCTCGGGGGAGACAGATACGCAGTATTTT
TRBJ1-2	TRBD1	TRBV5-4	once	CASSSGGQGHYGYTF	TGTGCCAGCAGCTCTGGGGGACAGGGACACTATGGCTACACCTTC
TRBJ2-1	.	TRBV5-1	.	CASSFDGGPSYNEQFF	TGCGCCAGCAGCTTTGATGGGGGCCCCTCCTACAATGAGCAGTTCTTC
TRBJ1-5	TRBD1	TRBV12-5	.	CASGLVQGNNQPQHF	TGTGCTAGTGGTTTGGTACAGGGGAACAATCAGCCCCAGCATTTT
TRBJ1-2	.	TRBV7-2	.	CASSYSGRNYGYTF	TGTGCCAGCAGCTATTCCGGGCGGAACTATGGCTACACCTTC